Each of the 21 T cell receptor beta chains below was sequenced from the same sample in a study of blood T cell repertoires in COVID-19. TCRdb's copy holds only in-frame clones and misses some; the assay was immunoSEQ multiplex PCR. The sample holds tens of thousands of clones, more than 60% seen once. Material for sequencing was peripheral blood. All receptors derive from a woman older than 75 with active or convalescent COVID-19.

The rearrangement joins TRBV7-2 to TRBJ1-3, with 8 bases identical to TRBD1. The CDR3 has 17 residues. Germline V gene data show CDR1 as SGHTA and CDR2 as FQGNSA. The junction had 9 bases not matched to a gene; V was cut back by 5 bases and J by 0 bases. CDR3 region: CASSVQQGVFSGNTIYF. The CDR3 coding sequence is TGTGCCAGCAGCGTTCAACAGGGGGTCTTCTCTGGAAACACCATATATTTT.

The chain joins TRBV2 to TRBJ2-7; 10 nucleotides agree with TRBD2. This CDR3 is built from 13 residues. Per germline, CDR1 SNHLY and CDR2 FYNNEI. With V trimmed by 8 bases and J by 0 bases, 1 base remained unmatched. The CDR3 protein is CASGLADSYEQYF. The DNA of the CDR3 is TGTGCCAGCGGACTAGCGGACTCCTACGAGCAGTACTTC. The full variable domain, its missing parts supplied by reference TRBV2 and TRBJ2-7, is EPEVTQTPSHQVTQMGQEVILRCVPISNHLYFYWYRQILGQKVEFLVSFYNNEISEKSEIFDDQFSVERPDGSNFTLKIRSTKLEDSAMYFCASGLADSYEQYFGPGTRLTVT.

The genes are TRBV3-1 (or the pseudogene TRBV3-2) and TRBJ2-3; TRBD1 aligns across 8 bases. The germline gives CDR1 LGHDT, CDR2 YNNKEL (reference sequence). The trim removed 4 bases at V and 0 bases at J, leaving 15 bases unmatched. This CDR3 is 19 amino acids long. In nucleotides, the CDR3 is TGTGCCAGCAGCCTTTGGACGGGGGCAGGGGGCAGTAGCACAGATACGCAGTATTTT. Protein: CASSLWTGAGGSSTDTQYF.

Here the CDR3 reads CAWSARIWGVRLYGYTF. The CDR3 DNA is TGTGCCTGGAGTGCTCGGATTTGGGGGGTCCGACTCTATGGCTACACCTTC. The chain has TRBV30 and TRBJ1-2; D perhaps matches TRBD1 (5 bases). Germline CDR1 GTSNPN, CDR2 SVGIG (reference sequence). The CDR3 has 17 residues. The germline V and J ends were trimmed by 1 base and 4 bases, with 22 bases remaining between them.

The chain is built from TRBV6-1 and TRBJ1-4; 7 nucleotides line up with TRBD1. With 0 bases clipped from V and 6 bases from J, the junction kept 4 bases outside the gene matches. Germline CDR1 and CDR2: MNHNS and SASEGT. This CDR3 has 15 residues. The CDR3 spells CASSEARGPDEKLFF. CDR3 in DNA: TGTGCCAGCAGTGAAGCGAGGGGGCCGGATGAAAAACTGTTTTTT.

The CDR3 spells CAISPRREAGINEQFF. Here the CDR3 DNA reads TGTGCCATCAGTCCCCGGAGGGAGGCGGGGATCAATGAGCAGTTCTTC. The chain combines TRBV10-3 with TRBJ2-1, with D possibly being TRBD2 (6 bases). The CDR3 loop spans 16 amino acids. V dropped 5 bases and J dropped 6 bases, with 20 bases sitting between them. Germline-derived CDR1 and CDR2 are ENHRY and SYGVKD.

The chain is built from TRBV3-1 (or the pseudogene TRBV3-2) and TRBJ2-2, with D possibly TRBD1 on 6 matching bases. The CDR3 is 18 amino acids. The V end was cut by 7 bases, the J end by 2 bases, with 23 bases between. Germline CDR1 LGHDT, CDR2 YNNKEL (reference sequence). CDR3: CASISSTQGRCNTGELFF. The CDR3 coding sequence is TGTGCCAGCATTTCCTCAACGCAGGGGCGGTGTAACACCGGGGAGCTGTTTTTT.

CDR3 sequence (DNA): TGTGCCAGCAGCCAAGAAACTAGCGGGGGGGTCGAGCAGTTCTTC. Translating gives CASSQETSGGVEQFF. J is TRBJ2-1 and V is TRBV3-1 (or the pseudogene TRBV3-2); 13 nucleotides match TRBD2. Germline CDR1 reads LGHDT; CDR2 reads YNNKEL (reference sequence). The CDR3 consists of 15 residues. J lost 10 bases, V lost 0 bases, and 3 bases had no gene match.

The chain combines TRBV6-6 with TRBJ1-3, with D maybe TRBD1 (5 bases). Trimming removed 4 bases at V and 8 bases at J, with 12 bases between. The CDR3 has 13 residues. Germline CDR1 MNHNY, CDR2 SVGAGI (reference sequence). In DNA form, the CDR3 reads TGTGCCAGCAGTTCCCTGCGGGGGGACACCATATATTTT. The encoded protein is CASSSLRGDTIYF.

V usage is TRBV7-9 and J usage is TRBJ1-2; TRBD1 might be the D (5 bases). V dropped 1 base and J dropped 6 bases, with 15 bases sitting between them. The CDR3 runs to 15 residues. Per germline, CDR1 SEHNR and CDR2 FQNEAQ (reference sequence). In DNA, the CDR3 is TGTGCCAGCAGCTTAGAAGGGGTAAAAATGGATGGCTACACCTTC. Encoded protein: CASSLEGVKMDGYTF.

The rearrangement links TRBV6-5 to TRBJ1-1, with 8 nucleotides matching TRBD1. Germline V lookup: CDR1 MNHEY, CDR2 SVGAGI. The CDR3 sequence is 14 residues long. The trim removed 7 bases at V and 8 bases at J, leaving 12 bases unmatched. The CDR3 region has the DNA TGTGCCAGCACCCCTACAGGGGGGAATCCCGAAGCTTTCTTT. Translated: CASTPTGGNPEAFF.

The V call is TRBV6-2 or TRBV6-3, the J call TRBJ2-7; tentative D call: TRBD1 (6 bases). The V gene lost 4 bases and the J gene lost 2 bases, with 15 bases spanning the gap. In germline, CDR1 is MNHEY, CDR2 SVGEGT. CDR3 length: 15 amino acids. The CDR3 sequence: CASSLSRGQPYEQYF. The CDR3 DNA reads as TGTGCCAGCAGTTTGTCCCGGGGACAACCCTACGAGCAGTACTTC.

The chain employs TRBV6-2 or TRBV6-3 and TRBJ2-1; 9 bases agree with TRBD2. The V segment lost 6 bases and the J segment 0 bases; nucleotides outside the gene matches: 9. The CDR3 has 17 amino acids. Germline CDR1 reads MNHEY; CDR2 reads SVGEGT. CDR3 sequence: CASSPGLADSSYNEQFF. CDR3 bases: TGTGCCAGCAGCCCGGGACTAGCCGACAGCTCCTACAATGAGCAGTTCTTC.

The V and J genes are TRBV4-3 and TRBJ2-5; D may be TRBD2 (5 bases). This CDR3 spans 15 amino acids. Germline-derived CDR1 and CDR2 are LGHNA and YSLEER. Trimming stripped 0 bases from V and 6 bases from J, with 14 bases between. The CDR3: CASSQDLGVAKTQYF. The CDR3 DNA follows: TGCGCCAGCAGCCAAGATCTCGGGGTGGCGAAGACCCAGTACTTC.

The chain has TRBV12-3 or TRBV12-4 and TRBJ1-3; D not resolved. V shed 5 bases and J shed 7 bases, with 9 bases lying between them. CDR3 length: 12 residues. The CDR3 DNA reads as TGTGCCAGCAGTCCCTCTCTGAACACCATATATTTT. Residues: CASSPSLNTIYF.

The genes are TRBV29-1 and TRBJ1-4; D possibly corresponds to TRBD1 (5 bases). CDR1 and CDR2 from the germline V gene are SQVTM and ANQGSEA. Trimming took off 4 bases at V and 5 bases at J, with 11 bases between the two ends. The CDR3 totals 13 residues. The CDR3 reads CSVVGRTNEKLFF. Written as DNA, the CDR3 is TGCAGCGTTGTAGGCAGGACAAATGAAAAACTGTTTTTT. Drawing the rest from reference TRBV29-1 and TRBJ1-4, the complete variable domain is SAVISQKPSRDICQRGTSLTIQCQVDSQVTMMFWYRQQPGQSLTLIATANQGSEATYESGFVIDKFPISRPNLTFSTLTVSNMSPEDSSIYLCSVVGRTNEKLFFGSGTQLSVL.

V is TRBV19 and J is TRBJ2-2; D possibly corresponds to TRBD1 (5 bases). Trimming pared 3 bases from V and 8 bases from J, leaving 7 bases between. CDR1 and CDR2 from the germline V gene are LNHDA and SQIVND (reference sequence). The CDR3 contains 12 residues. Written as DNA, the CDR3 is TGTGCCAGTAGTATGGGGCGAGGGGAGCTGTTTTTT. Translated, it gives CASSMGRGELFF.

The chain links TRBV28 to TRBJ1-4; D ambiguous. Per the germline V gene, CDR1 is MDHEN and CDR2 is SYDVKM. This CDR3 has 12 residues. The germline V and J ends were trimmed by 2 bases and 7 bases, with 5 bases remaining between them. In nucleotides, the CDR3 is TGTGCCAGCAGTTTAGAGGCTGAAAAACTGTTTTTT. This encodes CASSLEAEKLFF.

This clone was picked up a small number of times. The chain links TRBV5-8 to TRBJ1-4; D might be TRBD1 (5 bases). In germline, CDR1 is SGHTS, CDR2 YDEGEE. V lost 0 bases, J lost 8 bases, and 20 bases lay in between. CDR3 length: 17 residues. CDR3 residues: CASSLEVTGLAGEKLFF. CDR3 DNA: TGTGCCAGCAGCTTGGAGGTTACAGGCCTGGCGGGGGAAAAACTGTTTTTT.

This clone appeared once. The V gene is TRBV28, the J gene TRBJ1-2; D gene uncertain. This CDR3 spans 12 amino acids. Looked up from germline, CDR1 is MDHEN and CDR2 is SYDVKM. The V end was cut by 3 bases, the J end by 8 bases, with 10 bases between. CDR3 nucleotides: TGTGCCAGCAGTTTGAGGGCGCACGGCTACACCTTC. Translated: CASSLRAHGYTF.

The chain joins TRBV6-2 or TRBV6-3 to TRBJ2-7; 12 bases fit TRBD1. V was clipped by 2 bases and J by 10 bases; unmatched bases: 0. This CDR3 is built from 12 residues. From germline, CDR1 is MNHEY and CDR2 SVGEGT. CDR3 region: CASSYGTGGQYF. The CDR3 nucleotides read TGTGCCAGCAGTTACGGGACAGGGGGCCAGTACTTC.